The 15 T cell receptor beta chains given below trace back to one sample, sequenced in a study of cytomegalovirus exposure and HLA in healthy donors. Primers for the PCR totalled 60 Vbeta and 13 Jbeta. Here immunoSEQ multiplex PCR was the method, and the copy in TCRdb shows in-frame clones only, minus some. The sample consists of roughly 160,000 clones, 80% to 85% of them appearing once. The sample comprised PBMCs. These receptors originate from a boy younger than 10 in good health and CMV-seronegative.

This chain uses TRBV4-2 with TRBJ2-7, with 9 bases that match TRBD2. Trimming at V came to 0 bases and at J to 6 bases, leaving 3 bases not matched to a gene. This CDR3 region has 14 residues. Germline CDR1 and CDR2: LGHNA and YNFKEQ. The CDR3 region has the DNA TGTGCCAGCAGCCAAGAGGGGCGGGAGGGCGAGCAGTACTTC. Translating gives CASSQEGREGEQYF.

In its sample, this clone was seen once. The V gene is TRBV4-1, the J gene TRBJ2-5; D unclear. CDR3 length: 13 residues. CDR1 MGHRA and CDR2 YSYEKL come from the germline V gene. With 4 bases removed from V and 4 bases from J, the gap between germline ends came to 10 bases. CDR3 nucleotide sequence: TGCGCCAGCAGCCTCCTAGTGGGAGAGACCCAGTACTTC. Amino acids: CASSLLVGETQYF.

This chain joins TRBV5-1 and TRBJ1-2, with TRBD1 matching over 9 bases. The CDR3 has 13 residues. The germline V gene encodes CDR1 SGHRS and CDR2 YFSETQ. Unmatched junction bases numbered 5, after V lost 3 bases and J lost 8 bases. CDR3 DNA: TGCGCCAGCAGCTGGGACAGGGTTGAGGGCTACACCTTC. This codes for CASSWDRVEGYTF.

The chain recombines TRBV11-2 with TRBJ2-2, with 9 bases identical to TRBD1. This CDR3 has 13 residues. The V gene end was trimmed by 0 bases and the J gene end by 14 bases; junction bases not matched to a gene: 4. Germline V gives CDR1 SGHAT, CDR2 FQNNGV. The DNA of the CDR3 is TGTGCCAGCAGCTTAGATCGGGACAGGGTACTGTTTTTT. Its translation: CASSLDRDRVLFF.

This clone came up a few times. The chain is built from TRBV5-1 and TRBJ1-2; D gene unclear. The CDR3 spans 14 residues. Deletions cut 0 bases from V and 6 bases from J, with 12 bases between. Germline CDR1 reads SGHRS; CDR2 reads YFSETQ. The CDR3 DNA reads as TGCGCCAGCAGCTTGGCTGGTGGGCATGATGGCTACACCTTC. Translating it yields CASSLAGGHDGYTF.

The chain has TRBV6-5 and TRBJ2-1; D gene unclear. The CDR3 is 15 amino acids. Deletions cut 6 bases from V and 6 bases from J, with 18 bases between. Per germline, CDR1 MNHEY and CDR2 SVGAGI. CDR3 protein: CASSTAGPTGNEQFF. The CDR3 DNA follows: TGTGCCAGCAGCACCGCCGGCCCGACGGGCAATGAGCAGTTCTTC.

Only a few counts were recorded for this clone. The rearrangement joins TRBV4-1 to TRBJ2-3, with TRBD2 matching over 7 bases. Trimming took 2 bases from V and 6 from J; bases not matched to a gene: 8. From germline, CDR1 is MGHRA and CDR2 YSYEKL. This CDR3 region has 15 residues. The CDR3 loop is CASSQLWGGRDTQYF. The CDR3 DNA follows: TGCGCCAGCAGCCAACTGTGGGGGGGACGGGATACGCAGTATTTT.

This clone was found a few times. CDR3 amino acids: CASGQGQAGNTIYF. The CDR3 nucleotides read TGTGCTAGTGGTCAAGGACAGGCCGGAAACACCATATATTTT. J is TRBJ1-3 and V is TRBV12-5, with TRBD1 identical over 7 bases. Trimming removed 5 bases from V and 4 bases from J; junction bases left unmatched: 5. Germline CDR1 is LGHNT and CDR2 is FRNRAP. The CDR3 runs to 14 residues.

This rearrangement joins TRBV19 to TRBJ2-5; a possible D gene is TRBD2 (7 bases). Germline CDR1 LNHDA, CDR2 SQIVND (reference sequence). V was trimmed by 3 bases and J by 5 bases, leaving 10 bases between them. The CDR3 spans 13 residues. The CDR3 DNA sequence: TGTGCCAGTAGTATCGGGGGGCGTGAGACCCAGTACTTC. Its protein is CASSIGGRETQYF.

This rearrangement joins TRBV7-2 to TRBJ2-3; TRBD2 is a possible D gene (6 bases). V lost 2 bases and J lost 5, with 11 bases in between. There are 14 residues in the CDR3. Germline CDR1 SGHTA, CDR2 FQGNSA. CDR3 bases: TGTGCCAGCAGCTTACAAAGGAGGGGAGATACGCAGTATTTT. Its protein product is CASSLQRRGDTQYF.

The chain uses TRBV15 and TRBJ1-1; no firm D call. The CDR3 extends over 14 amino acids. Trimming took 3 bases from V and 2 from J, leaving 10 bases between them. CDR1 and CDR2 from the germline V gene are LNHNV and YYDKDF (reference sequence). CDR3 coding DNA: TGTGCCACCAGCAGGGTTCGAGGAAACACTGAAGCTTTCTTT. Translated: CATSRVRGNTEAFF.

The chain has TRBV5-1 and TRBJ1-2, with TRBD1 matching over 8 bases. Germline lookup yields CDR1 SGHRS and CDR2 YFSETQ. V gave up 5 bases and J gave up 6 bases; unmatched junction bases: 9. The CDR3 has 14 residues. The CDR3: CASRSGTGWDGYTF. CDR3 DNA sequence: TGCGCCAGCAGGTCGGGGACAGGTTGGGATGGCTACACCTTC.

CDR3 DNA sequence: TGTGCCAGCAGGACGCGGGCAACTAATGAAAAACTGTTTTTT. Translated: CASRTRATNEKLFF. The chain is built from TRBV11-3 and TRBJ1-4, with D unclear. V was clipped by 6 bases and J by 0 bases, with 8 bases between them. The V gene's germline CDR1 is SGHNT and CDR2 YENEEA. The CDR3 contains 14 residues. Combining the CDR3 with reference TRBV11-3 and TRBJ1-4 gives the whole variable domain EAGVVQSPRYKIIEKKQPVAFWCNPISGHNTLYWYLQNLGQGPELLIRYENEEAVDDSQLPKDRFSAERLKGVDSTLKIQPAELGDSAVYLCASRTRATNEKLFFGSGTQLSVL.

V is TRBV7-9 and J is TRBJ1-3, with a possible D match to TRBD1 (5 bases). The germline V gene has CDR1 SEHNR and CDR2 FQNEAQ (reference sequence). CDR3 length equals 13 residues. V was shortened by 5 bases and J by 7 bases, with 12 bases between the two germline ends. The CDR3 is CASSPERGNTIYF. The CDR3 nucleotides are TGTGCCAGCAGCCCCGAGCGGGGGAACACCATATATTTT.

V usage is TRBV10-2 and J usage is TRBJ2-4, with 12 positions matching TRBD2. V dropped 5 bases and J dropped 9; count of bases not matched to a gene: 5. From germline, CDR1 is WSHSY and CDR2 SAAADI. The CDR3 is 14 residues long. The CDR3 DNA follows: TGCGCCAGCAGTCTAGCGGGAGGGCCCGGCATTCAGTACTTC. Its translation is CASSLAGGPGIQYF.